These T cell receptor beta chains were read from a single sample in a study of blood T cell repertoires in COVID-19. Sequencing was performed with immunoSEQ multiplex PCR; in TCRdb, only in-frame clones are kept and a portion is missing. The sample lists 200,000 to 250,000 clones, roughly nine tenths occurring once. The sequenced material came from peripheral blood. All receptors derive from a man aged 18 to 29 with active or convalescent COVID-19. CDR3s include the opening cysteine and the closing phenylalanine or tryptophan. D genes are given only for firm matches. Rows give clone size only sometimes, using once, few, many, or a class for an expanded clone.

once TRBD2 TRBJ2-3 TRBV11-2 TGTGCCAGCAGCTTAAGGCTAGCGGCTACAGATACGCAGTATTTT CASSLRLAATDTQYF
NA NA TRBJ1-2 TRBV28 TGTGCCAGCAAATTCGACGGCAGGGCCGATAAATCCTATGGCTACACCTTC CASKFDGRADKSYGYTF
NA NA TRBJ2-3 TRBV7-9 TGTGCCAGCACCCCGGGAGTACTAGGCACAGATACGCAGTATTTT CASTPGVLGTDTQYF
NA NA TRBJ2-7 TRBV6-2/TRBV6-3 TGTGCCAGCAGTAACGGAGGATTCGTCGTTATCGAGCAGTACTTC CASSNGGFVVIEQYF
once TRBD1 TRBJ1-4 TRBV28 TGTGCCAGCAGCCCCGACAGGGTCGAAAAACTGTTTTTT CASSPDRVEKLFF
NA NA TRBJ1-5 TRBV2 TGTGCCAGCAGTCTCAGGGAGGTGCGGCCCCAGCATTTT CASSLREVRPQHF
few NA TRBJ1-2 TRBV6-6 TGTGCCAGCAGTTACCTGGGACACCTCTACTATGGCTACACCTTC CASSYLGHLYYGYTF
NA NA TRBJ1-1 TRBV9 TGTGCCAGCAGCGTAGCAGGGGAAGTCACTGAAGCTTTCTTT CASSVAGEVTEAFF
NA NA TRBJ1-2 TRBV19 TGTGCCAGTAGTTCGGACACGGGCCTAAGCTATGGCTACACCTTC CASSSDTGLSYGYTF
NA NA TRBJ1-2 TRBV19 TGTGCCAGTAGCTTCTTGGGCGCGCAGGGCTACACCTTC CASSFLGAQGYTF
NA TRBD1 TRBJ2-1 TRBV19 TGTGCCAGTAGTCGGGGACAGTCCTGGAATGAGCAGTTCTTC CASSRGQSWNEQFF
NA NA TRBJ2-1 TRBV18 TGTGCCAGCTCACCGGCAACGAAAGAAGAGCAGTTCTTC CASSPATKEEQFF
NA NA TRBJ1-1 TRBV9 TGTGCCAGCAGCGTAGGGGACACCCGAGAAGCTTTCTTT CASSVGDTREAFF
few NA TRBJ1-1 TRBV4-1 TGCGCCAGCAGCCAAGAGCAGGCATGGGCTGAAGCTTTCTTT CASSQEQAWAEAFF
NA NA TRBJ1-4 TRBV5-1 TGCGCCAGCAGCGAACAGGGATCGACTAATGAAAAACTGTTTTTT CASSEQGSTNEKLFF
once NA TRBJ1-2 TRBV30 TGTGCCTGGACTTCAGGGCAGAACTATGGCTACACCTTC CAWTSGQNYGYTF
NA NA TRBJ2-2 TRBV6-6 TGTGCCAGCAGTTACTCGAGGGGGGGACCCGGGGAGCTGTTTTTT CASSYSRGGPGELFF
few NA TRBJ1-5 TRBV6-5 TGTGCCAGTTTGGCCCTGCGCAATCAGCCCCAGCATTTT CASLALRNQPQHF
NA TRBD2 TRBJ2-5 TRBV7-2 TGTGCCAGCAGCAGCGGACTAGCGGGGGGTATTGAAGAGACCCAGTACTTC CASSSGLAGGIEETQYF
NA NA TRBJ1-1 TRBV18 TGTGCCAGCTCACCTGACAGGTCTTACACTGAAGCTTTCTTT CASSPDRSYTEAFF
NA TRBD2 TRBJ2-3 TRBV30 TGTGCCTGGGAGCGGGGGGGCGCGACAGATACGCAGTATTTT CAWERGGATDTQYF
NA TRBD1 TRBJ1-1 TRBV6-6 TGTGCCAGCATTCCGATCACCGGGACAGCTAAAACTGAAGCTTTCTTT CASIPITGTAKTEAFF
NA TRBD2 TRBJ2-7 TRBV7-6 TGTGCCAGTAGCATCTCCGGGACTAGCGGCGAGCAGTACTTC CASSISGTSGEQYF
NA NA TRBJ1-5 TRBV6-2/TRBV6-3 TGTGCCAGCAGTTCCATCAGGGGCAATCAGCCCCAGCATTTT CASSSIRGNQPQHF
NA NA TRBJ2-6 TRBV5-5 TGTGCCAGCATCCTCCTTTTGGGGGCCAACGTCCTGACTTTC CASILLLGANVLTF
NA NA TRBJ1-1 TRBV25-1 TGTGCCAGCAACCAGGGGCCGAGCACTGAAGCTTTCTTT CASNQGPSTEAFF
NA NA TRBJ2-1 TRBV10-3 TGTGCCATCAGTGCTACGAGCTCCTACAATGAGCAGTTCTTC CAISATSSYNEQFF
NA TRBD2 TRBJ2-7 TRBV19 TGTGCCAGTATGGGAGGGGACTACGAGCAGTACTTC CASMGGDYEQYF
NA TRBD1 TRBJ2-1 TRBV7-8 TGTGCCAGCAGCACAGACAGGGGAGGTGAGCAGTTCTTC CASSTDRGGEQFF